The rows below give T cell receptor beta chains drawn from one sample of a study of T cells after posttransplantation cyclophosphamide. Libraries were prepared by immunoSEQ multiplex PCR; TCRdb keeps only in-frame clonotypes and omits some of them. The sample has thousands of clones; 94% are singletons. The sequenced sample consisted of CD4+ T cells sorted from bone marrow. These TCRs come from a woman aged 55 to 70 in good health, CMV-negative, and a related stem cell transplant donor. The CDR3 runs from the conserved cysteine through the conserved F or W. A row's size may be missing; if present it is once, few, many or a size class.

j_call | v_call | clone_size | cdr3_aa
TRBJ1-5 | TRBV10-3 | - | CAISNAGTPNQPQHF
TRBJ2-1 | TRBV9 | - | CASSVEMEDEQFF
TRBJ1-2 | TRBV29-1 | - | CSVEQGYSYTF
TRBJ2-5 | TRBV5-1 | - | CASRSDRVETQYF
TRBJ1-6 | TRBV13 | - | CASSPPGPHSPLHF
TRBJ2-2 | TRBV27 | once | CASSSTTPRTSGRGTGELFF
TRBJ1-3 | TRBV2 | few | CASSNGVEGNTIYF
TRBJ2-5 | TRBV7-9 | - | CASSLATGTGKGTQYF
TRBJ1-4 | TRBV15 | - | CATSRATPPNEKLFF
TRBJ2-1 | TRBV11-2 | - | CASSFGLNLHNEQFF